The next 28 T cell receptor delta chains were all read from a single sample in a study of Vδ1+ human thymocytes. Study-level results: Thymic TRG and TRD repertoires appeared highly polyclonal, with Gaussian CDR3 length distributions.

The template was reverse-transcribed extracted RNA. CDR3 amplicons came from multiplex PCR with pooled V-gene forward and constant-region reverse primers. TCRdb re-called the multiplex PCR reads with CATT. Among tens of thousands of delta-chain clones, about 8% were seen once, and the ten largest hold 0.8% to 1%. No antigen has been assigned to these receptors. The sequenced sample was Vdelta1+ gamma-delta thymocytes from the thymus. Specified subset: FACS-sorted CD3+ TCRalphabeta- TCRVdelta1+ TCRVdelta2- thymocytes. The receptors come from a child younger than two who had congenital heart surgery.

Only a few counts were recorded for this clone. The rearrangement uses TRDV1 and TRDJ1, with 13 bases matching TRDD3. With 1 base clipped from V and 3 bases from J, the junction kept 14 bases outside the gene matches. Germline V CDR1 and CDR2: TSWWSYY, QGS. The CDR3 length is 20 residues. The CDR3 nucleotides are TGTGCTCTTGGGGAACACGCGTACTGGGGGATACGAGATAGACCCGATAAACTCATCTTT. As protein: CALGEHAYWGIRDRPDKLIF.

Only a few counts were recorded for this clone. V and J are TRDV2 and TRDJ1; 12 nucleotides match TRDD3. Germline assignment: CDR1 GEAIGNYY and CDR2 EKD. With 4 bases clipped from V and 5 bases from J, the junction kept 13 bases outside the gene matches. This CDR3 contains 17 residues. In DNA form, the CDR3 reads TGTGCCTGTGATCCCGTACTGGGGGATACTCCCTGGGATAAACTCATCTTT. This sequence encodes CACDPVLGDTPWDKLIF.

This clone showed up just a few times. This chain connects TRDV1 to TRDJ1; 7 bases align to TRDD2. After removal of 0 bases from V and 0 bases from J, the junction contained 13 bases not matched to a gene. The CDR3 has 19 residues. Germline V gives CDR1 TSWWSYY, CDR2 QGS. The DNA for the CDR3 is TGTGCTCTTGGGGAACTTACAATTCCTACGCTGTGGTACACCGATAAACTCATCTTT. Translated, it gives CALGELTIPTLWYTDKLIF.

This clone turned up a few times. V and J are TRDV1 and TRDJ2, with TRDD3 matching 10 bases. The CDR3 is 19 amino acids. Germline trimming cut 1 base from V and 4 bases from J; bases unmatched to any gene: 12. The germline V gene encodes CDR1 TSWWSYY and CDR2 QGS. DNA for the CDR3: TGTGCTCTTGGGGAACATTCCTACGGTGGGGGATACCGGACAGCACAACTCTTCTTT. Amino acid sequence: CALGEHSYGGGYRTAQLFF.

The chain is built from TRDV1 and TRDJ1, with D possibly being TRDD3 (5 bases). The CDR3 runs to 17 residues. Germline V gene lookup returns CDR1 TSWWSYY and CDR2 QGS. Trimming left V 0 bases short and J 1 base short, with 15 bases between. In nucleotides, the CDR3 is TGTGCTCTTGGGGAACTGGGCAGGTACTGGATCACCGATAAACTCATCTTT. This gives the protein CALGELGRYWITDKLIF.

This rearrangement joins TRDV1 to TRDJ1, with TRDD3 matching 13 bases. With V trimmed by 0 bases and J by 0 bases, 10 bases remained unmatched. From germline, CDR1 is TSWWSYY and CDR2 QGS. There are 20 residues in the CDR3. The CDR3 region is CALGELDPTGGYADTDKLIF. In nucleotides, the CDR3 is TGTGCTCTTGGGGAACTCGATCCTACTGGGGGATACGCGGACACCGATAAACTCATCTTT.

The chain is built from TRDV1 and TRDJ1; 13 nucleotides align to TRDD3. Looked up from germline, CDR1 is TSWWSYY and CDR2 is QGS. The CDR3 sequence is 25 residues long. J was trimmed by 0 bases and V by 5 bases; bases with no gene match: 30. The CDR3 DNA sequence: TGTGCTCTTGGGTCGCGGCCTTCCTACGGCTCTCACTGGGGGATACGCGGCCCCCACACCGATAAACTCATCTTT. It translates to CALGSRPSYGSHWGIRGPHTDKLIF.

This chain joins TRDV1 and TRDJ1; 10 bases line up with TRDD3. The CDR3 runs 24 residues. The ends lost 1 base at V and 1 base at J; junction bases unmatched: 27. From germline, CDR1 is TSWWSYY and CDR2 QGS. The DNA of the CDR3 is TGTGCTCTTGGGGAACCGAGTCCAGTGGTCTTCCTTCCCACTGGGGGATCCTTCACCGATAAACTCATCTTT. It codes for CALGEPSPVVFLPTGGSFTDKLIF.

This chain uses TRDV1 with TRDJ1, with 9 bases fitting TRDD3. Germline CDR1 is TSWWSYY and CDR2 is QGS. The V and J ends lost 5 bases and 0 bases, in that order; junction bases with no gene match: 10. The CDR3 is 17 residues long. The CDR3 DNA follows: TGTGCTCTTGGGCTACGAGCCTACTGGGGGAACACCGATAAACTCATCTTT. This codes for CALGLRAYWGNTDKLIF.

The rearrangement uses TRDV1 and TRDJ1; 12 bases match TRDD3. CDR3 length: 22 amino acids. Per the germline V gene, CDR1 is TSWWSYY and CDR2 is QGS. After removal of 7 bases from V and 0 bases from J, the junction contained 24 bases not matched to a gene. This CDR3 is CALEGHSHADSGGYGYTDKLIF. The CDR3 DNA sequence: TGTGCTCTTGAAGGACATTCCCACGCTGACTCTGGGGGATACGGGTACACCGATAAACTCATCTTT.

The chain is built from TRDV1 and TRDJ1, with D maybe TRDD2 (7 bases). Germline V gene sequence: CDR1 TSWWSYY, CDR2 QGS. The CDR3 has 21 amino acids. V lost 0 bases and J 0 bases, leaving 26 bases between the germline ends. DNA for the CDR3: TGTGCTCTTGGGGAACTTTCCTACGACGAGGATACCCTCTGTTACACCGATAAACTCATCTTT. Protein sequence: CALGELSYDEDTLCYTDKLIF.

The chain combines TRDV1 with TRDJ1, with TRDD3 matching over 9 bases. The CDR3 loop spans 15 amino acids. Germline V gene lookup returns CDR1 TSWWSYY and CDR2 QGS. With V trimmed by 0 bases and J by 8 bases, 7 bases remained unmatched. CDR3 protein: CALGELGGDTVKLIF. Here the CDR3 DNA reads TGTGCTCTTGGGGAACTTGGCGGGGATACGGTGAAACTCATCTTT.

The gene calls are TRDV1 and TRDJ1; 11 bases fit TRDD3. The CDR3 sequence is 16 residues long. Losses at the gene ends were 8 bases for V and 7 bases for J; bases not matched to a gene: 15. Per germline, CDR1 TSWWSYY and CDR2 QGS. CDR3 region: CALSPHWGIGGPKLIF. Written as DNA, the CDR3 is TGTGCTCTTAGTCCCCACTGGGGGATAGGTGGGCCTAAACTCATCTTT.

Concerning this clone: The limits of the CDR3 on the DNA are not certain, so only TCRdb's listed CDR3 is given. This rearrangement joins TRAV29/DV5 to TRDJ1; the table calls TRDD3, which could not be checked here. The germline V gene has CDR1 NSMFDY and CDR2 ISSIKDK. Both ends counted, the CDR3 spans 25 residues. CDR3 in amino acids: CSVLLCSKVGFLRISRTGGSGELIF.

With respect to this clone: The junction does not match germline at one end; this may be a read error. The V call is TRDV2, the J call TRDJ2, with TRDD3 matching over 12 bases. The CDR3 has 20 amino acids. Germline CDR1 and CDR2: GEAIGNYY and EKD. CDR3 sequence reads: CACDPGGYAPQRALTAQPFF. CDR3 bases: TGTGCCTGTGACCCTGGGGGATACGCCCCCCAACGGGCTTTGACAGCACAACCCTTCTTT.

V is TRDV1 and J is TRDJ1; D assignment may be TRDD2 or TRDD3 (5 bases each). CDR1 is TSWWSYY, CDR2 QGS, per germline. The CDR3 extends over 19 amino acids. The V and J ends lost 2 bases and 3 bases respectively, with 25 bases between them. The CDR3 loop is CALGEMVFHWSPRADKLIF. The DNA for the CDR3 is TGTGCTCTTGGGGAAATGGTCTTCCACTGGTCCCCACGGGCCGATAAACTCATCTTT.

The genes are TRDV1 and TRDJ1, with 8 positions matching TRDD3. From germline, CDR1 is TSWWSYY and CDR2 QGS. V lost 2 bases, J lost 2 bases, and 16 bases stayed unmatched. CDR3 size: 19 residues. Here the CDR3 reads CALGEISSRGIFGTDKLIF. The CDR3 DNA reads TGTGCTCTTGGGGAAATTTCATCTCGGGGGATATTTGGTACCGATAAACTCATCTTT.

The rearrangement links TRDV1 to TRDJ1, with TRDD3 matching 7 bases. J lost 0 bases, V lost 3 bases, and 16 bases had no gene match. The CDR3 has 19 amino acids. Germline V gene lookup returns CDR1 TSWWSYY and CDR2 QGS. The DNA for the CDR3 is TGTGCTCTTGGGGACTGTCGGCACCATCTCACTGGGGACACCGATAAACTCATCTTT. Its protein is CALGDCRHHLTGDTDKLIF.

This clone was seen more than once but under ten times. The rearrangement links TRAV29/DV5 to TRDJ1; D is perhaps TRDD2 (6 bases). This CDR3 has 18 residues. The V end lost 3 bases, the J end lost 0 bases, and 24 bases lay between the germline ends. The V gene's germline CDR1 is NSMFDY and CDR2 ISSIKDK. CDR3 nucleotide sequence: TGTGCAGCAACCTTCCCTAGGGGGGTGTTTCCGTACACCGATAAACTCATCTTT. Translation gives CAATFPRGVFPYTDKLIF. Variable domain in full (rest from reference TRAV29/DV5 and TRDJ1): DQQVKQNSPSLSVQEGRISILNCDYTNSMFDYFLWYKKYPAEGPTFLISISSIKDKNEDGRFTVFLNKSAKHLSLHIVPSQPGDSAVYFCAATFPRGVFPYTDKLIFGKGTRVTVEP.

This clone was seen a handful of times. The chain uses TRDV1 and TRDJ1; perhaps TRDD3 as D (6 bases). From germline, CDR1 is TSWWSYY and CDR2 QGS. V was cut by 2 bases and J by 2 bases, with 15 bases left in between. The CDR3 has 16 amino acids. The CDR3: CALGEIGALGTDKLIF. The CDR3 DNA is TGTGCTCTTGGGGAAATAGGGGCTCTGGGGACCGATAAACTCATCTTT.

There are a few counts of this clone. The gene calls are TRDV1 and TRDJ1; 9 bases align to TRDD3. Germline values: CDR1 TSWWSYY, CDR2 QGS. The CDR3 has 26 amino acids. V dropped 2 bases and J dropped 3; count of bases not matched to a gene: 37. Here the CDR3 reads CALGEIWVVVPPRTHTGGPRADKLIF. The DNA for the CDR3 is TGTGCTCTTGGGGAAATCTGGGTCGTTGTGCCTCCCCGAACCCATACTGGGGGACCTCGGGCCGATAAACTCATCTTT.

V gene TRDV1 combines with J gene TRDJ1; D remains unclear. V lost 0 bases, J lost 1 base, and 9 bases lay in between. Germline CDR1 and CDR2: TSWWSYY and QGS. The length of the CDR3 is 15 residues. The CDR3 here is CALGELVSPTDKLIF. CDR3 sequence (DNA): TGTGCTCTTGGGGAACTAGTTAGCCCCACCGATAAACTCATCTTT.

This clone was observed a few times. Different DNA sequences within this sample yield the same CDR3. The rearrangement joins TRAV29/DV5 to TRDJ1, with 8 bases matching TRDD3. Germline-derived CDR1 and CDR2 are NSMFDY and ISSIKDK. The CDR3 spans 16 residues. V gave up 0 bases and J gave up 0 bases; unmatched junction bases: 7. The CDR3 protein is CAASELGALYTDKLIF. The CDR3 DNA follows: TGTGCAGCAAGCGAACTGGGGGCCCTGTACACCGATAAACTCATCTTT.

This chain joins TRDV1 and TRDJ1; 12 positions match TRDD3. Germline CDR1 and CDR2: TSWWSYY and QGS. The J segment lost 7 bases and the V segment lost 3 bases, leaving 6 bases of the junction unmatched. This CDR3 contains 15 residues. The CDR3: CALGDPGGYDGKLIF. CDR3 nucleotides: TGTGCTCTTGGGGACCCTGGGGGATACGATGGTAAACTCATCTTT.

In this sample, this clone turned up a few times. The chain is built from TRDV1 and TRDJ1; 9 bases are shared with TRDD3. Germline CDR1 is TSWWSYY and CDR2 is QGS. V dropped 4 bases and J dropped 4; count of bases not matched to a gene: 22. CDR3 length: 20 amino acids. In DNA, the CDR3 is TGTGCTCTTGGGGCTCCGAGGCCGCCCCGAAGGGGATACGGCCTCGATAAACTCATCTTT. Protein product: CALGAPRPPRRGYGLDKLIF.

There are a few counts of this clone. This sequence joins TRDV1 and TRDJ1, with 7 bases matching TRDD3. The CDR3 is 19 residues long. Germline assignment: CDR1 TSWWSYY and CDR2 QGS. V trimming: 2 bases; J trimming: 2 bases; junction bases outside the gene matches: 17. The CDR3 nucleotides read TGTGCTCTTGGGGAATTCCTCCTAGGGGGATCGATGATAACCGATAAACTCATCTTT. It yields the protein CALGEFLLGGSMITDKLIF.

The chain links TRDV2 to TRDJ1, with TRDD3 matching 12 bases. This CDR3 region has 16 residues. CDR1 is GEAIGNYY, CDR2 EKD, per germline. V trimming: 3 bases; J trimming: 6 bases; junction bases outside the gene matches: 10. CDR3 coding DNA: TGTGCCTGTGACTCCACGTACTGGGGGATACCCCATAAACTCATCTTT. Translation gives CACDSTYWGIPHKLIF.

This clone was counted between two and nine times. One junction end does not reproduce the germline sequence, and a read error may be involved. The same CDR3 arises from other DNA sequences in this sample as well. The rearrangement links TRDV2 to TRDJ1, with D hard to call. The CDR3 is 14 amino acids. Germline V CDR1 and CDR2: GEAIGNYY, EKD. CDR3 residues: CACPQVLWTDKLIF. CDR3 sequence (DNA): TGCGCCTGTCCTCAAGTACTGTGGACCGATAAACTCATCTTT.